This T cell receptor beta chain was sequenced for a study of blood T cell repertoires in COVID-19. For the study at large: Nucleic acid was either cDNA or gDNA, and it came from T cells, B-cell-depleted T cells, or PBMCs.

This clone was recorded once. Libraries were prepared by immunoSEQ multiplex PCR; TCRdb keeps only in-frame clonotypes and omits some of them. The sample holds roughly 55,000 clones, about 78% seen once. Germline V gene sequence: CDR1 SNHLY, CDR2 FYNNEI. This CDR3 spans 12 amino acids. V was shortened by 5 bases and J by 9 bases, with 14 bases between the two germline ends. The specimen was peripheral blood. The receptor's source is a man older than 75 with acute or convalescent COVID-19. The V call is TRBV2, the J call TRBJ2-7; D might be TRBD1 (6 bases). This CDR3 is CASSLQGSGQYF. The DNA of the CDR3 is TGTGCCAGCAGTCTACAGGGAAGTGGGCAGTACTTC.